The 2 T cell receptor beta chains presented below share a single source sample, sequenced in a study of blood T cell repertoires in COVID-19. Method: immunoSEQ multiplex PCR; TCRdb's copy keeps in-frame clones and lacks some. The sample consists of approximately 210,000 clones, 80% to 85% of them appearing once. The sequenced sample consisted of peripheral blood. These receptors came from a human donor in a cohort sampled during active COVID-19.

J is TRBJ2-3 and V is TRBV19; 10 bases are a match to TRBD1. CDR3 length: 17 amino acids. The V gene's germline CDR1 is LNHDA and CDR2 SQIVND (reference sequence). V was clipped by 6 bases and J by 3 bases; unmatched bases: 12. The CDR3 nucleotides are TGTGCCAGTAGCCGGGGCGGGACAGGGGTTATGACAGATACGCAGTATTTT. Amino acids: CASSRGGTGVMTDTQYF.

The V call is TRBV29-1, the J call TRBJ1-5, with D unresolved. The CDR3 length is 19 residues. Germline V gene data show CDR1 as SQVTM and CDR2 as ANQGSEA. V was cut by 3 bases and J by 1 base, with 25 bases left in between. The CDR3: CSVDRYGERGVGSNQPQHF. Here the CDR3 DNA reads TGCAGCGTTGATCGTTATGGGGAGAGAGGAGTAGGGAGCAATCAGCCCCAGCATTTT.